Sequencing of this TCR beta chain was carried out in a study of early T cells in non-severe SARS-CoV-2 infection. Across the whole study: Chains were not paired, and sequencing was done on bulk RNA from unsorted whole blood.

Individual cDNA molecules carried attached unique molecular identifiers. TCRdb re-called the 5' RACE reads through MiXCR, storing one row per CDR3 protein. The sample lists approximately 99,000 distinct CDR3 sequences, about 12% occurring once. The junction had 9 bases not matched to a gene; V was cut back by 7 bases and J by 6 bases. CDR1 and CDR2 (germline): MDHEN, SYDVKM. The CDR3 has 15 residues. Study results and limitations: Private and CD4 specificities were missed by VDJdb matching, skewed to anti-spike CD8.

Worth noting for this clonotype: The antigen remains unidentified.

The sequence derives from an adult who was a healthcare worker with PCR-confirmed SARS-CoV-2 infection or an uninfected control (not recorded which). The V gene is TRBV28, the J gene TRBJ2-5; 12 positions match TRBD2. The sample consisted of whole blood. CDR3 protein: CASTTSGGPQKTQYF. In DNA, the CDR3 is TGTGCCAGCACGACTAGCGGGGGCCCTCAGAAGACCCAGTACTTC.